The 14 T cell receptor beta chains below were found in one sample sequenced in a study of regulatory T cells in long-lasting Graves disease. Construction of the TCR beta libraries employed iRepertoire HTBI primers in conjunction with Arm-PCR of CDR3 regions. From the multiplex PCR reads, TCRdb called clonotypes with MiXCR, one entry per CDR3 protein. The repertoire holds hundreds of thousands of distinct CDR3 sequences, with 15% to 17% as singletons. Time point described: newly diagnosed GD, antithyroid drugs for less than 3 months. Scientists built the TCR library using RNA that was extracted from PBMCs. The sequencing used peripheral blood mononuclear cells (PBMCs), collected at new diagnosis, from a patient treated with antithyroid drugs. These receptors were taken from a female donor with Graves disease.

This clonotype was seen ten or more times. V and J are TRBV29-1 and TRBJ2-1, with D perhaps matching TRBD2 (5 bases). The CDR3 runs to 8 residues. The germline V gene encodes CDR1 SQVTM and CDR2 ANQGSEA. In DNA, the CDR3 is TGCACCGGGGATGAGCAGTTCTTC. Its protein product is CTGDEQFF.

This clonotype was counted at least ten times. The chain carries TRBV11-2 and TRBJ2-2; unclear D gene. The V gene's germline CDR1 is SGHAT and CDR2 FQNNGV. The V and J ends lost 7 bases and 3 bases respectively, with 3 bases between them. The CDR3 is 11 amino acids. The CDR3 DNA sequence: TGTGCCAGCACCCACACCGGGGAGCTGTTTTTT. Its protein is CASTHTGELFF.

This clonotype was detected only a few times. The chain joins TRBV27 to TRBJ1-6; TRBD1 matches at 7 bases. J lost 2 bases, V lost 7 bases, and 2 bases had no gene match. This CDR3 comprises 14 residues. Germline CDR1 is MNHEY and CDR2 is SMNVEV (reference sequence). CDR3 sequence: CASNRGTYNSPLHF. The CDR3 DNA reads TGTGCCAGCAACAGGGGTACCTATAATTCACCCCTCCACTTT.

The rearrangement links TRBV12-3 or TRBV12-4 to TRBJ2-3; 9 bases are shared with TRBD2. Trimming took 3 bases from V and 3 from J; bases not matched to a gene: 4. This CDR3 has 15 amino acids. The DNA of the CDR3 is TGTGCCAGCAGTTTTCCGCGGGGGGGGACAGATACGCAGTATTTT. Protein product: CASSFPRGGTDTQYF.

This clonotype was observed many times. This rearrangement joins TRBV7-3 to TRBJ2-3; 9 positions agree with TRBD2. CDR1 is SGHTA, CDR2 FQGTGA, per germline. This CDR3 spans 19 amino acids. Trimming removed 4 bases from V and 4 bases from J; junction bases left unmatched: 18. CDR3 DNA: TGTGCCAGCAGCTCGCGCGGCAGGATAGCGGGGGCCCATCCAGATACGCAGTATTTT. It is translated as CASSSRGRIAGAHPDTQYF.

This chain connects TRBV7-3 to TRBJ1-4; D unclear. The CDR3 length is 14 residues. V lost 2 bases and J 7 bases, leaving 11 bases between the germline ends. CDR1 and CDR2 (germline): SGHTA, FQGTGA. This chain's CDR3 is CASSLGEESEKLFF. CDR3 sequence (DNA): TGTGCCAGCAGCTTAGGCGAGGAGAGTGAAAAACTGTTTTTT.

This clonotype was observed many times. For the CDR3, the DNA is TGTGCCACCGAAAAAAGTGACACCGGGGAGCTGTTTTTT. This encodes CATEKSDTGELFF. The chain uses TRBV28 and TRBJ2-2; no clear D. V lost 10 bases and J 3 bases, leaving 12 bases between the germline ends. CDR3 length equals 13 residues. CDR1 is MDHEN and CDR2 is SYDVKM in the germline V gene.

This clonotype was counted ten times or more. This rearrangement joins TRBV12-3 or TRBV12-4 to TRBJ1-3; 7 positions agree with TRBD1. V was pared by 6 bases and J by 0 bases, with 8 bases of the junction left unmatched. CDR3 length: 16 residues. In nucleotides, the CDR3 is TGTGCCAGCAGCCTGACAGGGCTGTACTCTGGAAACACCATATATTTT. Translated: CASSLTGLYSGNTIYF.

This clonotype was detected many times. The DNA of the CDR3 is TGTGCCAGCAGCTTCAGGGGGGGGACCAAGACAGCCGCTAATGAAAAACTGTTTTTT. This codes for CASSFRGGTKTAANEKLFF. V gene TRBV7-9 combines with J gene TRBJ1-4, with 7 bases that match TRBD1. The ends lost 3 bases at V and 3 bases at J; junction bases unmatched: 16. Germline V gene sequence: CDR1 SEHNR, CDR2 FQNEAQ (reference sequence). CDR3 size: 19 residues.

The V gene is TRBV14, the J gene TRBJ2-1; TRBD2 matches 8 bases. The germline V gene encodes CDR1 SGHDN and CDR2 FVKESK. The CDR3 runs to 16 residues. The V and J ends lost 2 bases and 7 bases, in that order; junction bases with no gene match: 10. CDR3 in amino acids: CASSQTGTGGRNEQFF. In DNA form, the CDR3 reads TGTGCCAGCAGCCAAACCGGGACTGGCGGGAGGAATGAGCAGTTCTTC.

This clonotype was recorded many times. The junction differs from germline at one of its ends, possibly a read error. The chain has TRBV2 and TRBJ2-1, with 7 bases that match TRBD2. Germline CDR1 is SNHLY and CDR2 is FYNNEI. The CDR3 consists of 13 residues. The CDR3 DNA reads as TGTGCCAGCAGTGAGGTCGGCGGGGGAGGGAAGGTCTTC. Its translation: CASSEVGGGGKVF.

This clonotype was observed at least ten times. The chain has TRBV2 and TRBJ2-7; D is unresolved. Trimming cost V 4 bases and J 5 bases, with 12 bases left between them. Per germline, CDR1 SNHLY and CDR2 FYNNEI. The CDR3 length is 13 residues. The CDR3 region is CASSVISQHEQYF. CDR3 sequence (DNA): TGTGCCAGCAGTGTAATCAGTCAGCACGAGCAGTACTTC.

The chain joins TRBV4-1 to TRBJ1-5, with D perhaps TRBD1 (5 bases). This CDR3 comprises 14 residues. Trimming took 1 base from V and 5 from J, leaving 9 bases between them. CDR1 is MGHRA, CDR2 YSYEKL, per germline. The CDR3 DNA reads TGCGCCAGCAGCCAAGTGGTAGGGGATCAGCCCCAGCATTTT. This sequence encodes CASSQVVGDQPQHF.

The chain links TRBV10-3 to TRBJ1-6, with TRBD1 identical over 7 bases. Per germline, CDR1 ENHRY and CDR2 SYGVKD. Germline trimming cut 0 bases from V and 10 bases from J; bases unmatched to any gene: 6. The CDR3 covers 15 residues. Here the CDR3 DNA reads TGTGCCATCAGTGAGTCGACAGGGCCTGGGTCACCCCTCCACTTT. Translation gives CAISESTGPGSPLHF.